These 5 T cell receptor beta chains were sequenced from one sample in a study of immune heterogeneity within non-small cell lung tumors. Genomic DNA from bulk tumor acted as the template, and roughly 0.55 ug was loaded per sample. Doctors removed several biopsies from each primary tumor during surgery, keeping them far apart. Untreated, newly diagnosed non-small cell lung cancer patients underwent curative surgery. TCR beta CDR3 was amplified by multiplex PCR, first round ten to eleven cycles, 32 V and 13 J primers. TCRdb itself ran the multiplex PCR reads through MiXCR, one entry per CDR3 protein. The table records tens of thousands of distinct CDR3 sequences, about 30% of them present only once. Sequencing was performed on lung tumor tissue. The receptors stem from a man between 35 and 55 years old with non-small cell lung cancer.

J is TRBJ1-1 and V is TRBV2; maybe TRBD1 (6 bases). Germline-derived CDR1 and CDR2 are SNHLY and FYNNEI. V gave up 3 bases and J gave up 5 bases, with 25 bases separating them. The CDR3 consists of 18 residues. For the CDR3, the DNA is TGTGCCAGCAGTGACACTGGGGGTGCATGGGGCAGGGGAACTGAAGCTTTCTTT. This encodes CASSDTGGAWGRGTEAFF.

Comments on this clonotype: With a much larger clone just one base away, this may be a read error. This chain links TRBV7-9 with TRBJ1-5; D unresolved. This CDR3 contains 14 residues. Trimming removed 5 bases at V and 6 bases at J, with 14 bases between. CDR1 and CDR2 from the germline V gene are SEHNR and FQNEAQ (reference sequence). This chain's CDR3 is CASSTLFNSQPQHF. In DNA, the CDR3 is TGTGCCAGCAGCACCCTGTTTAACAGTCAGCCCCAGCATTTT.

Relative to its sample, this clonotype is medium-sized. CDR3 protein: CASNRGDTSYGYTF. The CDR3 nucleotides are TGTGCCAGTAACCGTGGGGACACCAGCTATGGCTACACCTTC. The rearrangement joins TRBV19 to TRBJ1-2; tentative D call: TRBD1 (6 bases). The germline CDR1 and CDR2 sequences are LNHDA and SQIVND (reference sequence). V lost 7 bases to trimming and J lost 4 bases, with 16 bases between them. This CDR3 has 14 amino acids.

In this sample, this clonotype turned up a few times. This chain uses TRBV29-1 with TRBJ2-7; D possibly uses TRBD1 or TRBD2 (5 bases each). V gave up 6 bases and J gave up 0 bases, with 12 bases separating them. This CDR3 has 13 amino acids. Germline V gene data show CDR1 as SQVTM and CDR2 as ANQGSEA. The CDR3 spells CSVGDVSSYEQYF. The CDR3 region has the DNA TGCAGCGTCGGGGACGTCAGCTCCTACGAGCAGTACTTC.

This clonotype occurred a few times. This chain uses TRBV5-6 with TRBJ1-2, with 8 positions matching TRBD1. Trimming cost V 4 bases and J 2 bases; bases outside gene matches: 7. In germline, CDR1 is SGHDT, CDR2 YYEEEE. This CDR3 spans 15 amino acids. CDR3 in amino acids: CASSPRTGNNYGYTF. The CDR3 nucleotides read TGTGCCAGCAGCCCTCGGACAGGGAACAACTATGGCTACACCTTC.